Below are 5 T cell receptor beta chains sequenced from a single sample in a study of glioma-infiltrating T cells after dendritic cell vaccination. TCRdb's copy holds only in-frame clones and misses some; the assay was immunoSEQ multiplex PCR. This table has roughly 100,000 clones, roughly 79% appearing once. Material: blood, obtained before dendritic cell vaccination. The receptor set was obtained from a human donor with glioblastoma.

The chain couples TRBV5-1 to TRBJ1-2; no clear D. V lost 0 bases and J lost 0, with 9 bases in between. The CDR3 runs 15 residues. Per the germline V gene, CDR1 is SGHRS and CDR2 is YFSETQ. This chain's CDR3 is CASSLGAGANYGYTF. The CDR3 nucleotides are TGCGCCAGCAGCTTGGGTGCAGGTGCTAACTATGGCTACACCTTC.

The count of this clone is one. The CDR3 loop reads CASSINLAGGQETQYF. The CDR3, as DNA: TGTGCCAGCAGCATCAACCTAGCGGGGGGACAAGAGACCCAGTACTTC. The chain joins TRBV7-8 to TRBJ2-5; 11 bases match TRBD2. From germline, CDR1 is SGHVS and CDR2 FQNEAQ. V shed 5 bases, J shed 2 bases, and the junction held 7 bases outside the gene matches. This CDR3 contains 16 residues.

This clone has a handful of counts. V usage is TRBV7-2 and J usage is TRBJ1-2; D is unresolved. Trimming cost V 3 bases and J 8 bases, with 16 bases left between them. The CDR3 totals 14 residues. The germline V gene encodes CDR1 SGHTA and CDR2 FQGNSA. The CDR3 reads CASSFGWRSEGYTF. The CDR3 DNA is TGTGCCAGCAGCTTCGGCTGGAGGTCTGAGGGCTACACCTTC.

In DNA form, the CDR3 reads TGTGCCAGCAGCTTATTGCCGAGCTCCTATAATTCACCCCTCCACTTT. This encodes CASSLLPSSYNSPLHF. This sequence joins TRBV7-9 and TRBJ1-6; D is unclear. Trimming cost V 2 bases and J 0 bases, with 8 bases left between them. Germline V gene lookup returns CDR1 SEHNR and CDR2 FQNEAQ (reference sequence). The CDR3 covers 16 residues.

The rearrangement links TRBV5-1 to TRBJ2-7, with TRBD1 identical over 9 bases. CDR3 length: 16 residues. The germline CDR1 and CDR2 sequences are SGHRS and YFSETQ. V trimming: 0 bases; J trimming: 1 base; junction bases outside the gene matches: 5. The CDR3 loop is CASSLEGQGGSYEQYF. The CDR3 region has the DNA TGCGCCAGCAGCTTGGAGGGACAGGGTGGATCCTACGAGCAGTACTTC.